This T cell receptor beta chain was retrieved from a study of control samples from healthy donors and cancer patients. Trimming removed 5 bases from V and 5 bases from J, with 13 bases in between. Per the germline V gene, CDR1 is MNHEY and CDR2 is SVGAGI. The CDR3 length is 14 residues. Measured with immunoSEQ multiplex PCR; TCRdb has only the in-frame clones, and not every one. In the table there are 150,000 to 200,000 clones, approximately 93% of which are singletons. Sample: blood. This TCR derives from a woman aged 40 to 50 in good health. The chain joins TRBV6-5 to TRBJ1-5, with a tentative D call TRBD1 (6 bases). CDR3 sequence reads: CASSTGTMDQPQHF. CDR3 DNA: TGTGCCAGCAGTACCGGGACAATGGATCAGCCCCAGCATTTT.